Here is one T cell receptor (beta chain) with its context. These data belong to a study of blood T cell repertoires in COVID-19. Across the study: Spain, Italy and the United States supplied samples that represented acute and convalescent COVID-19. T cells, B-cell-depleted T cells, or PBMCs provided the cDNA or gDNA that served as material.

V lost 0 bases, J lost 1 base, and 2 bases stayed unmatched. The CDR3 has 16 residues. CDR1 is SGHTS, CDR2 YDEGEE, per germline. Source study methods: Using reference gene primer amplification, nucleated cell counts were estimated. Some clones are missing from TCRdb's copy, which holds only in-frame ones; the method was immunoSEQ multiplex PCR. V and J calls and clone size are given by that table; D and trimming were obtained from the DNA. The sample holds some 200,000 clones; 84% are singletons and the top ten take around 7.3%. The sequence derives from a woman aged 45-59 years with active or convalescent COVID-19. The V call is TRBV5-8, the J call TRBJ2-3; 10 nucleotides agree with TRBD2. Material: peripheral blood. The CDR3 region has the DNA TGTGCCAGCAGCTTGGACCTAGCGGGGGGCACAGATACGCAGTATTTT. This encodes CASSLDLAGGTDTQYF.